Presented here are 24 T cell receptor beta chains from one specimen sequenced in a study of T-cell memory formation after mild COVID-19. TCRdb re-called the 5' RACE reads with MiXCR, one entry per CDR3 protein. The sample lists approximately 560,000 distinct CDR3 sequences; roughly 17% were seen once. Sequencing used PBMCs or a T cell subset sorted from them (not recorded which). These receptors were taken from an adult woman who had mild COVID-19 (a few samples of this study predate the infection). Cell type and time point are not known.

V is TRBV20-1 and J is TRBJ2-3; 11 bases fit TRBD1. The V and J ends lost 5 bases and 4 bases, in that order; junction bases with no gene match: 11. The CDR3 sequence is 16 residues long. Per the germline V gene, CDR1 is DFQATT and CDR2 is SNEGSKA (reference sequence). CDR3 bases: TGCAGTGCTCCGAAATTGGACAGGGGGCTTGCAGATACGCAGTATTTT. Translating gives CSAPKLDRGLADTQYF.

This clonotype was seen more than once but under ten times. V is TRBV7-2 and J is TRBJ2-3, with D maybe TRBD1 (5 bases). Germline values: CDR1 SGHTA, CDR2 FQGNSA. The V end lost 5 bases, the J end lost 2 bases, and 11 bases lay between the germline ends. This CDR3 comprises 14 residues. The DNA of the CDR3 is TGTGCCAGCAGCCCAGACAGATACACAGATACGCAGTATTTT. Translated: CASSPDRYTDTQYF.

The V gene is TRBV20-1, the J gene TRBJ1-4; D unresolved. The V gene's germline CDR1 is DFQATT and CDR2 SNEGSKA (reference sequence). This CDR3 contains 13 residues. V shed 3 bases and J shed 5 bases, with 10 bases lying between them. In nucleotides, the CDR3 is TGCAGTGCTAGGTGGGCAGTCAATGAAAAACTGTTTTTT. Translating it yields CSARWAVNEKLFF.

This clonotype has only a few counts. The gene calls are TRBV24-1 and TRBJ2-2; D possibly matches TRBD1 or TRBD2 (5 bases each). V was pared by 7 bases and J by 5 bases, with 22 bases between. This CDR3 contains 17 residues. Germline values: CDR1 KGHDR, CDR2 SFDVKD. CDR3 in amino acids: CATSRDAGARRTGELFF. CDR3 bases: TGTGCCACCAGCCGCGATGCTGGGGCTCGGAGGACCGGGGAGCTGTTTTTT.

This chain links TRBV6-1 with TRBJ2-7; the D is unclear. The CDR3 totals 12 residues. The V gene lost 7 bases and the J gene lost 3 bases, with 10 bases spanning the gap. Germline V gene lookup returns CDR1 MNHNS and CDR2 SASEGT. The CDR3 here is CASTRVIYEQYF. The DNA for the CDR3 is TGTGCCAGCACACGGGTCATCTACGAGCAGTACTTC.

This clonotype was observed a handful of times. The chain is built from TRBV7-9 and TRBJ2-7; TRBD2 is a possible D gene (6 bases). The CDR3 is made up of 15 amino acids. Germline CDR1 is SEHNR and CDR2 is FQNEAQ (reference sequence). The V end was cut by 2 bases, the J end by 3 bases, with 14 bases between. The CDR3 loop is CASSLPGELNYEQYF. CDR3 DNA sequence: TGTGCCAGCAGCTTACCGGGGGAACTCAACTACGAGCAGTACTTC.

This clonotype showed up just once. The CDR3 coding sequence is TGCGCCAGCAGCGACCCGGGTGGGGGCTATGGCTACACCTTC. Encoded protein: CASSDPGGGYGYTF. The rearrangement uses TRBV5-1 and TRBJ1-2; possibly TRBD1 for D (5 bases). The CDR3 has 14 amino acids. Trimming removed 4 bases at V and 4 bases at J, with 14 bases between. The V gene's germline CDR1 is SGHRS and CDR2 YFSETQ.

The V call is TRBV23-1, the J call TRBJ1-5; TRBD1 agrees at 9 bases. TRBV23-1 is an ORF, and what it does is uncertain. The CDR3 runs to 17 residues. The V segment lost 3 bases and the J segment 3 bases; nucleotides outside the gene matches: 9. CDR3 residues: CASSHQGQGIFNQPQHF. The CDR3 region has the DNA TGCGCCAGCAGTCACCAGGGACAGGGAATATTCAATCAGCCCCAGCATTTT.

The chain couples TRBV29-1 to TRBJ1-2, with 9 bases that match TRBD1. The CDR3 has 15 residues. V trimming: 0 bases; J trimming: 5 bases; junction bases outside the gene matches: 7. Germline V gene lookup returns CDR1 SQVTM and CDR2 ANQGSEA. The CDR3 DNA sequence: TGCAGCGTTGAAGAATGGACAGGGGAAGGGTATGGCTACACCTTC. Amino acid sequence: CSVEEWTGEGYGYTF. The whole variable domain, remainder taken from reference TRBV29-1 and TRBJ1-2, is SAVISQKPSRDICQRGTSLTIQCQVDSQVTMMFWYRQQPGQSLTLIATANQGSEATYESGFVIDKFPISRPNLTFSTLTVSNMSPEDSSIYLCSVEEWTGEGYGYTFGSGTRLTVV.

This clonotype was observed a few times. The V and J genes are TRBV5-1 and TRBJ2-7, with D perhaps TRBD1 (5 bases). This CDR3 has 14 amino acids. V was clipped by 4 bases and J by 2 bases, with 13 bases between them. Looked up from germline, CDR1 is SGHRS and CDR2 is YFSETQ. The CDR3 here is CASSPSTVTYEQYF. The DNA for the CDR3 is TGCGCCAGCAGCCCATCGACAGTAACCTACGAGCAGTACTTC.

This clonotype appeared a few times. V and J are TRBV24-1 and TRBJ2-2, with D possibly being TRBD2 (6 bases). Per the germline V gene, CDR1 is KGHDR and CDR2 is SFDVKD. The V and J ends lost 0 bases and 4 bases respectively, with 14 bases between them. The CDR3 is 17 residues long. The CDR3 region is CATSDLQPGLSTGELFF. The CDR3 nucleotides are TGTGCCACCAGTGATTTGCAACCGGGACTGAGCACCGGGGAGCTGTTTTTT.

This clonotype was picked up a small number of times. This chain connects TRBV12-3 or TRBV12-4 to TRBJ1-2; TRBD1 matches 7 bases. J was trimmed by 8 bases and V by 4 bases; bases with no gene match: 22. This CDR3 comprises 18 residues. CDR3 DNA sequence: TGTGCCAGCAGTTCGTCCGGGACAGTTGGGGTCGTACGGGAAGGCTACACCTTC. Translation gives CASSSSGTVGVVREGYTF.

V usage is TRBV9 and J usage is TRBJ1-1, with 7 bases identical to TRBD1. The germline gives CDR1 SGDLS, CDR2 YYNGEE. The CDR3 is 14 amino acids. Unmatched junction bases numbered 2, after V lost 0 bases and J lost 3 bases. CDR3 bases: TGTGCCAGCAGCGTAGGAACAGGGGACACTGAAGCTTTCTTT. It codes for CASSVGTGDTEAFF.

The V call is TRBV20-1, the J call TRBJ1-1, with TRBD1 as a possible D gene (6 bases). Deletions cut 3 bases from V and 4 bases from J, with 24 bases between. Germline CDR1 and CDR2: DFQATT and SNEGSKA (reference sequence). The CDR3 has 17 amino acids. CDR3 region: CSASSSGRGRGSTEAFF. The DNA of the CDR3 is TGCAGTGCTAGCTCGTCGGGCAGGGGACGGGGTAGCACTGAAGCTTTCTTT.

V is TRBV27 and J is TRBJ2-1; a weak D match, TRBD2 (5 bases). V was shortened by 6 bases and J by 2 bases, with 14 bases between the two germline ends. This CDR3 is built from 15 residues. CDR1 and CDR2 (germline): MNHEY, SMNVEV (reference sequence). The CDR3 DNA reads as TGTGCCAGCAGCAAGGGAGCTAGGACCTACAATGAGCAGTTCTTC. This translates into CASSKGARTYNEQFF.

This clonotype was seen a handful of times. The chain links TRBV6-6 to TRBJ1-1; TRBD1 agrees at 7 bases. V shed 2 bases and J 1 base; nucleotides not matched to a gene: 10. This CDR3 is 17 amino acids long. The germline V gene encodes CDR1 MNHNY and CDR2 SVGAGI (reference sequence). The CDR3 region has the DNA TGTGCCAGCAGTTACGGAATCAAACAGGGGAGGAACACTGAAGCTTTCTTT. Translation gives CASSYGIKQGRNTEAFF.

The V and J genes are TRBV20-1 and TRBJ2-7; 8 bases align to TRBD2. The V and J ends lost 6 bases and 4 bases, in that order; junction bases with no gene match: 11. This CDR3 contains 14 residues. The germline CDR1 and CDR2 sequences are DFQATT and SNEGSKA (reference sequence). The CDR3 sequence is CSAKSPSGLYEQYF. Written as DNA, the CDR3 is TGCAGTGCCAAAAGTCCTAGCGGGTTGTACGAGCAGTACTTC.

The CDR3 DNA reads TGTGCCAGCTCGCCGACTAGCGGGGTAGCCCTTTATTACAATGAGCAGTTCTTC. It translates to CASSPTSGVALYYNEQFF. This chain joins TRBV18 and TRBJ2-1; 11 nucleotides align to TRBD2. J lost 4 bases, V lost 6 bases, and 14 bases had no gene match. CDR3 size: 18 residues. The V gene's germline CDR1 is KGHSH and CDR2 LQKENI.

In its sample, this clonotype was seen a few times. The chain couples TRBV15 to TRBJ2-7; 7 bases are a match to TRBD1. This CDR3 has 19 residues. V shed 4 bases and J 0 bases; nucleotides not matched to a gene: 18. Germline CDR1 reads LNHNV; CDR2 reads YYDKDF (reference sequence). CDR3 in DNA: TGTGCCACCAGCAAAGGGGACAGTATTAACACCTTCGTCTCCTACGAGCAGTACTTC. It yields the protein CATSKGDSINTFVSYEQYF.

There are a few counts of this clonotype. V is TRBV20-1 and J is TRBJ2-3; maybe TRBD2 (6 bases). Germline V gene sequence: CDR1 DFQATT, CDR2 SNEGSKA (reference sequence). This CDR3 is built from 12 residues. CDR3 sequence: CGLGGRTDTQYF. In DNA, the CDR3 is TGCGGGCTGGGGGGACGCACAGATACGCAGTATTTT.

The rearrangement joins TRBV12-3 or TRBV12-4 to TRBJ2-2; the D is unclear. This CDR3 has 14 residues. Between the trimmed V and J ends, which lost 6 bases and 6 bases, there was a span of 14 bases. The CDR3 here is CASSKAQYPGELFF. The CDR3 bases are TGTGCCAGCAGCAAGGCCCAGTACCCCGGGGAGCTGTTTTTT.

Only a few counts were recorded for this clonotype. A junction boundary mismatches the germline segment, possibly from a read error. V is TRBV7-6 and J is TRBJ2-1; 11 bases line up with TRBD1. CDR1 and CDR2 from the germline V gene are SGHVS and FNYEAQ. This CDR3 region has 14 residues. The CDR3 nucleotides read TGTGCCAGCAGTTTAGGACAGGGGGCGCATGGGCAGTTCTTC. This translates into CASSLGQGAHGQFF.

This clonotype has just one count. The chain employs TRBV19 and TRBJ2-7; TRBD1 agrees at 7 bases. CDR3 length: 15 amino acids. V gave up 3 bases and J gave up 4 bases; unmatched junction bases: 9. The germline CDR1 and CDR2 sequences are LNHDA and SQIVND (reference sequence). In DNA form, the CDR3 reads TGTGCCAGTAGTATTCCGGGACAGCGGATATACGAGCAGTACTTC. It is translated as CASSIPGQRIYEQYF.

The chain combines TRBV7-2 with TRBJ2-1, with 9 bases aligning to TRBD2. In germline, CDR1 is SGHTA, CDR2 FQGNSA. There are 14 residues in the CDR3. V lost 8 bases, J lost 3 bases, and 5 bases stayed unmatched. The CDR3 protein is CASGYSGSYNEQFF. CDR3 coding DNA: TGTGCCAGCGGATATAGCGGGAGCTACAATGAGCAGTTCTTC. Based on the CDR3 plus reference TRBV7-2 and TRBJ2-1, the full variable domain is GAGVSQSPSNKVTEKGKDVELRCDPISGHTALYWYRQSLGQGLEFLIYFQGNSAPDKSGLPSDRFSAERTGGSVSTLTIQRTQQEDSAVYLCASGYSGSYNEQFFGPGTRLTVL.